This T cell receptor (beta chain) was sequenced in a study of control samples from healthy donors and cancer patients. CDR1 and CDR2 from the germline V gene are MNHNS and SASEGT. This CDR3 region has 15 residues. Trimming left V 1 base short and J 3 bases short, with 12 bases between. This clone was observed a handful of times. Assay used: immunoSEQ multiplex PCR; TCRdb lists only in-frame clones, some missing. The repertoire consists of 85,000 to 100,000 clones, with 90% to 95% occurring once and the leading ten covering about 7.3%. Sequenced sample: blood. The sequence derives from a man aged 18-30 years in good health. The gene calls are TRBV6-1 and TRBJ1-1; maybe TRBD1 (5 bases). The CDR3 sequence: CASSEEEEGHTEAFF. CDR3 sequence (DNA): TGTGCCAGCAGTGAAGAAGAAGAGGGACACACTGAAGCTTTCTTT.